Presented here are 18 T cell receptor beta chains from one specimen sequenced in a study of radiation and T cells in renal cell carcinoma. Indicated time point: baseline pretreatment blood. Treatment: 15 Gy SBRT to primary tumor, nephrectomy 4 weeks later. Produced via immunoSEQ multiplex PCR; TCRdb's table is partial and in-frame only. Of some 140,000 clones in the sample, about 88% were seen once. Sample: blood, taken from a patient whose treatment included radiotherapy and nephrectomy. The receptor set was obtained from a woman aged 45-59 years with renal cell carcinoma.

This rearrangement joins TRBV19 to TRBJ2-2; tentatively, D is TRBD1 (6 bases). The CDR3 loop spans 14 amino acids. Trimming stripped 7 bases from V and 1 base from J, with 10 bases between. Per germline, CDR1 LNHDA and CDR2 SQIVND (reference sequence). CDR3 DNA sequence: TGTGCCAGTAACACAGGGAAGAACACCGGGGAGCTGTTTTTT. Translation gives CASNTGKNTGELFF.

The genes are TRBV7-9 and TRBJ2-5, with 7 bases lining up with TRBD2. The CDR3 consists of 15 residues. Per germline, CDR1 SEHNR and CDR2 FQNEAQ (reference sequence). Trimming cost V 5 bases and J 5 bases; bases outside gene matches: 11. DNA for the CDR3: TGTGCCAGCAGCCGCGGGGGTAAGGACTGGGAGACCCAGTACTTC. Translating gives CASSRGGKDWETQYF.

This clone was found once. The chain joins TRBV6-6 to TRBJ1-1, with unresolved D. Trimming pared 6 bases from V and 1 base from J, leaving 9 bases between. The germline V gene encodes CDR1 MNHNY and CDR2 SVGAGI (reference sequence). The CDR3 is made up of 13 amino acids. CDR3 sequence reads: CASSSHANTEAFF. The CDR3 DNA sequence: TGTGCCAGCAGCTCACACGCGAACACTGAAGCTTTCTTT.

V is TRBV7-3 and J is TRBJ2-3; D may be TRBD1 or TRBD2 (6 bases each). CDR3 size: 14 residues. The V end lost 8 bases, the J end lost 3 bases, and 15 bases lay between the germline ends. CDR1 is SGHTA, CDR2 FQGTGA, per germline. The CDR3 nucleotides read TGTGCCAGCGGACTAAACAGGGTAACAGATACGCAGTATTTT. Protein product: CASGLNRVTDTQYF.

Details on this clone: The sample has other DNA sequences that encode this CDR3 too. The CDR3: CASSQERRDTQYF. The CDR3 DNA reads TGCGCCAGCAGCCAAGAACGGAGAGATACGCAGTATTTT. The V and J genes are TRBV4-3 and TRBJ2-3, with D hard to call. CDR1 and CDR2 from the germline V gene are LGHNA and YSLEER. CDR3 length: 13 amino acids. Trimming pared 0 bases from V and 5 bases from J, leaving 6 bases between.

In this sample, this clone turned up once. The chain recombines TRBV7-6 with TRBJ1-4; perhaps TRBD1 as D (6 bases). V lost 3 bases and J 7 bases, leaving 21 bases between the germline ends. This CDR3 contains 17 residues. Germline CDR1 reads SGHVS; CDR2 reads FNYEAQ. This chain's CDR3 is CASSLGQAPGRGEKLFF. Written as DNA, the CDR3 is TGTGCCAGCAGCTTGGGACAAGCCCCTGGTAGAGGTGAAAAACTGTTTTTT.

The genes are TRBV6-1 and TRBJ1-1; D perhaps matches TRBD1 (6 bases). This CDR3 has 11 residues. Trimming removed 4 bases at V and 9 bases at J, with 9 bases between. Germline lookup yields CDR1 MNHNS and CDR2 SASEGT. CDR3 protein: CASSGDRKAFF. CDR3 nucleotide sequence: TGTGCCAGCAGTGGAGACAGGAAAGCTTTCTTT.

The V call is TRBV7-2, the J call TRBJ2-7, with 10 bases identical to TRBD1. Germline loops: CDR1 SGHTA, CDR2 FQGNSA. Germline trimming cut 3 bases from V and 5 bases from J; bases unmatched to any gene: 7. The CDR3 spans 15 residues. CDR3 DNA sequence: TGTGCCAGCAGCTTGGGACAGGGGAGTTTCCACGAGCAGTACTTC. This encodes CASSLGQGSFHEQYF.

The chain joins TRBV11-2 to TRBJ2-7; 8 bases are a match to TRBD1. The CDR3 is made up of 14 amino acids. CDR1 SGHAT and CDR2 FQNNGV come from the germline V gene. The ends lost 5 bases at V and 4 bases at J; junction bases unmatched: 7. CDR3: CASSQRTGTYEQYF. CDR3 nucleotides: TGTGCCAGCAGCCAAAGGACAGGGACGTACGAGCAGTACTTC. The full variable domain, with the rest looked up from reference TRBV11-2 and TRBJ2-7, is EAGVAQSPRYKIIEKRQSVAFWCNPISGHATLYWYQQILGQGPKLLIQFQNNGVVDDSQLPKDRFSAERLKGVDSTLKIQPAKLEDSAVYLCASSQRTGTYEQYFGPGTRLTVT.

The rearrangement joins TRBV9 to TRBJ2-2, with 8 bases aligning to TRBD1. Losses at the gene ends were 3 bases for V and 6 bases for J; bases not matched to a gene: 13. The CDR3 length is 17 residues. The germline V gene has CDR1 SGDLS and CDR2 YYNGEE. The CDR3 DNA reads TGTGCCAGCAGCGACCGACTACCGGGACAGGCGTCCGGGGAGCTGTTTTTT. Its protein is CASSDRLPGQASGELFF.

CDR3 amino acids: CASSDRGLTYEQYF. In nucleotides, the CDR3 is TGTGCCAGTTCGGACAGGGGGCTTACCTACGAGCAGTACTTC. The chain recombines TRBV7-8 with TRBJ2-7; 11 positions agree with TRBD1. Germline values: CDR1 SGHVS, CDR2 FQNEAQ. CDR3 length: 14 residues. With V trimmed by 9 bases and J by 2 bases, 6 bases remained unmatched.

V usage is TRBV4-1 and J usage is TRBJ1-1; D gene unclear. Trimming shortened V by 2 bases and J by 1 base, and 5 bases separated the two germline ends. The CDR3 loop spans 13 amino acids. Germline lookup yields CDR1 MGHRA and CDR2 YSYEKL. The CDR3 nucleotides are TGCGCCAGCAGCCAATACACGAACACTGAAGCTTTCTTT. This sequence encodes CASSQYTNTEAFF.

The CDR3 is CANGGGSTYEQYF. CDR3 DNA: TGTGCCAATGGAGGGGGCTCTACCTACGAGCAGTACTTC. The chain uses TRBV21-1 and TRBJ2-7; TRBD1, the table's D call, lacks a check against the DNA. TRBV21-1 has pseudogene status. The CDR3 runs to 13 residues.

This clone was observed a single time. Other nucleotide sequences in the sample specify the same CDR3. This chain connects TRBV5-1 to TRBJ2-1; D remains unclear. The germline V gene encodes CDR1 SGHRS and CDR2 YFSETQ. Trimming stripped 0 bases from V and 9 bases from J, with 7 bases between. The CDR3 consists of 12 residues. The CDR3 DNA reads TGCGCCAGCAGCTTGGCCGGTGGTGAGCAGTTCTTC. It encodes CASSLAGGEQFF.

The genes are TRBV6-6 and TRBJ1-1; 8 positions match TRBD1. This CDR3 region has 15 residues. Trimming at V came to 6 bases and at J to 2 bases, leaving 8 bases not matched to a gene. Germline CDR1 MNHNY, CDR2 SVGAGI (reference sequence). The CDR3 nucleotides are TGTGCCAGCAGCGGACTGACAGGGGATAACACTGAAGCTTTCTTT. Translated: CASSGLTGDNTEAFF.

CDR3 bases: TGTGCCAGCAGCTTAGGAGGACAGGCATCGGGCTATGGCTACACCTTC. As protein: CASSLGGQASGYGYTF. V usage is TRBV13 and J usage is TRBJ1-2; 7 bases agree with TRBD1. The length of the CDR3 is 16 residues. V lost 0 bases, J lost 4 bases, and 8 bases stayed unmatched. Germline CDR1 is PRHDT and CDR2 is FYEKMQ (reference sequence). Full variable domain (rest looked up from reference TRBV13 and TRBJ1-2): AAGVIQSPRHLIKEKRETATLKCYPIPRHDTVYWYQQGPGQDPQFLISFYEKMQSDKGSIPDRFSAQQFSDYHSELNMSSLELGDSALYFCASSLGGQASGYGYTFGSGTRLTVV.

The table lists this clone with a count of one. The rearrangement joins TRBV5-1 to TRBJ1-2; TRBD1 agrees at 7 bases. V trimming: 2 bases; J trimming: 4 bases; junction bases outside the gene matches: 2. CDR3 length: 13 amino acids. Germline lookup yields CDR1 SGHRS and CDR2 YFSETQ. CDR3 sequence (DNA): TGCGCCAGCAGCTTAGACAGGGCCTATGGCTACACCTTC. Translation: CASSLDRAYGYTF. The complete variable domain, with remaining parts taken from reference TRBV5-1 and TRBJ1-2, reads KAGVTQTPRYLIKTRGQQVTLSCSPISGHRSVSWYQQTPGQGLQFLFEYFSETQRNKGNFPGRFSGRQFSNSRSEMNVSTLELGDSALYLCASSLDRAYGYTFGSGTRLTVV.

The V call is TRBV10-3, the J call TRBJ1-2; possible D gene TRBD1, 5 bases. V dropped 0 bases and J dropped 6 bases, with 11 bases sitting between them. CDR1 is ENHRY, CDR2 SYGVKD, per germline. This CDR3 is 14 amino acids long. The DNA for the CDR3 is TGTGCCATCAGTGAGTCGGAAGGGGAAGATGGCTACACCTTC. Protein: CAISESEGEDGYTF.